This passage covers 14 T cell receptor beta chains from one sample sequenced in a study of T cell repertoires in cytomegalovirus infection. No antigen has been identified for these receptors. Each CDR3 protein gets one entry after TCRdb re-called the reads with MiXCR. The table records approximately 50,000 distinct CDR3 sequences, roughly a fifth of them present only once. The starting material was CD8+ T cells from cultured PBMCs, obtained from culture after CMV antigen stimulation. The source is a human donor in good health (CMV status not recorded). Some clones in this sample may be carry-over from other donors' samples.

This clonotype was seen more than once but under ten times. This chain connects TRBV7-6 to TRBJ2-1; 10 bases are shared with TRBD2. Losses at the gene ends were 1 base for V and 5 bases for J; bases not matched to a gene: 5. The CDR3 spans 16 residues. Germline lookup yields CDR1 SGHVS and CDR2 FNYEAQ. The CDR3 nucleotides read TGTGCCAGCAGCTTAGGATTAGCGGGAGGTAACAATGAGCAGTTCTTC. It codes for CASSLGLAGGNNEQFF. The full variable domain, completed using reference TRBV7-6 and TRBJ2-1, is GAGVSQSPRYKVTKRGQDVALRCDPISGHVSLYWYRQALGQGPEFLTYFNYEAQQDKSGLPNDRFSAERPEGSISTLTIQRTEQRDSAMYRCASSLGLAGGNNEQFFGPGTRLTVL.

This clonotype was recorded many times. The CDR3 region has the DNA TGTGCCAGCAGAAGGGGGGCGACGGGCACCGGGGAGCTGTTTTTT. It specifies CASRRGATGTGELFF. This chain uses TRBV27 with TRBJ2-2; perhaps D is TRBD1 or TRBD2 (6 bases each). Germline V CDR1 and CDR2: MNHEY, SMNVEV (reference sequence). CDR3 length: 15 residues. Between the trimmed V and J ends, which lost 6 bases and 4 bases, there was a span of 15 bases.

This clonotype showed up just a few times. The chain recombines TRBV7-9 with TRBJ1-1, with TRBD1 as a possible D gene (5 bases). Deletions cut 1 base from V and 1 base from J, with 13 bases between. The germline gives CDR1 SEHNR, CDR2 FQNEAQ (reference sequence). The CDR3 consists of 16 residues. The chain's CDR3 is CASSLVGERRNTEAFF. The CDR3 nucleotides are TGTGCCAGCAGCTTAGTAGGGGAGCGGAGGAACACTGAAGCTTTCTTT.

This chain joins TRBV7-8 and TRBJ2-7; 12 nucleotides line up with TRBD2. This CDR3 is 16 amino acids long. The ends lost 4 bases at V and 2 bases at J; junction bases unmatched: 6. The V gene's germline CDR1 is SGHVS and CDR2 FQNEAQ. The CDR3 loop reads CASSSGLAGTPYEQYF. The CDR3 DNA reads as TGTGCCAGCAGCTCCGGACTAGCGGGGACCCCCTACGAGCAGTACTTC.

This clonotype was seen a few times. The chain carries TRBV12-3 or TRBV12-4 and TRBJ1-1, with TRBD1 as a possible D gene (6 bases). The CDR3 contains 14 residues. The V gene lost 6 bases and the J gene lost 1 base, with 12 bases spanning the gap. The CDR3 loop reads CASRSKGGNTEAFF. CDR3 bases: TGTGCCAGCAGGTCGAAGGGGGGGAACACTGAAGCTTTCTTT.

The chain joins TRBV5-6 to TRBJ2-1, with D unresolved. Germline V lookup: CDR1 SGHDT, CDR2 YYEEEE. V was cut by 2 bases and J by 7 bases, with 10 bases left in between. The CDR3 runs 13 residues. CDR3 DNA sequence: TGTGCCAGCAGCTTCGATGTACGGAATGAGCAGTTCTTC. Translation gives CASSFDVRNEQFF.

The sample holds many counts of this clonotype. This rearrangement joins TRBV10-3 to TRBJ2-7; D is uncertain. In germline, CDR1 is ENHRY, CDR2 SYGVKD. CDR3 length equals 11 residues. Trimming cost V 6 bases and J 4 bases, with 7 bases left between them. CDR3 amino acids: CAISIKYEQYF. The DNA of the CDR3 is TGTGCCATCAGCATTAAGTACGAGCAGTACTTC.

CDR3 sequence (DNA): TGTGCCAGCAGCGAGGCGTGGGATTCCTACAATGAGCAGTTCTTC. Translated, it gives CASSEAWDSYNEQFF. This chain links TRBV5-5 with TRBJ2-1; D remains ambiguous. Trimming took off 4 bases at V and 1 base at J, with 12 bases between the two ends. There are 15 residues in the CDR3. From germline, CDR1 is SGHKS and CDR2 YYEKEE (reference sequence). The complete variable domain, with remaining parts taken from reference TRBV5-5 and TRBJ2-1, reads DAGVTQSPTHLIKTRGQQVTLRCSPISGHKSVSWYQQVLGQGPQFIFQYYEKEERGRGNFPDRFSARQFPNYSSELNVNALLLGDSALYLCASSEAWDSYNEQFFGPGTRLTVL.

This clonotype was seen only a few times. The rearrangement joins TRBV9 to TRBJ2-3; 11 bases line up with TRBD1. Germline CDR1 is SGDLS and CDR2 is YYNGEE. The junction had 6 bases not matched to a gene; V was cut back by 5 bases and J by 4 bases. CDR3 length equals 15 residues. CDR3 DNA: TGTGCCAGCAGTCCCTGGACAGGGGGCGCAGATACGCAGTATTTT. Translating it yields CASSPWTGGADTQYF.

The chain combines TRBV6-1 with TRBJ2-7; the D gene is possibly TRBD1 (6 bases). CDR1 and CDR2 (germline): MNHNS, SASEGT. The length of the CDR3 is 16 residues. With 3 bases removed from V and 4 bases from J, the gap between germline ends came to 19 bases. CDR3 protein: CASSDVSNRAQYEQYF. DNA of the CDR3: TGTGCCAGCAGTGATGTATCGAACAGGGCGCAATACGAGCAGTACTTC.

CDR3 protein: CASSFTDLKETQYF. In nucleotides, the CDR3 is TGTGCCAGCAGCTTTACCGACCTCAAAGAGACCCAGTACTTC. V usage is TRBV7-9 and J usage is TRBJ2-5; D ambiguous. The V and J ends lost 3 bases and 3 bases respectively, with 11 bases between them. Looked up from germline, CDR1 is SEHNR and CDR2 is FQNEAQ (reference sequence). The CDR3 covers 14 residues.

The genes are TRBV7-6 and TRBJ2-3; maybe TRBD1 (5 bases). Trimming cost V 3 bases and J 4 bases, with 8 bases left between them. The germline CDR1 and CDR2 sequences are SGHVS and FNYEAQ. The CDR3 is 13 amino acids. The chain's CDR3 is CASSLAGSDTQYF. The CDR3, as DNA: TGTGCCAGCAGCTTGGCAGGGTCAGATACGCAGTATTTT.

The rearrangement joins TRBV20-1 to TRBJ2-7; possible D gene TRBD2, 5 bases. The germline V gene encodes CDR1 DFQATT and CDR2 SNEGSKA (reference sequence). Trimming removed 7 bases at V and 0 bases at J, with 19 bases between. This CDR3 contains 15 residues. CDR3 sequence: CSVLGSTDFSYEQYF. For the CDR3, the DNA is TGCAGTGTCCTTGGATCCACGGACTTCTCCTACGAGCAGTACTTC.

The genes are TRBV6-2 or TRBV6-3 and TRBJ2-7; either TRBD1 or TRBD2 may fit D (5 bases each). Germline CDR1 is MNHEY and CDR2 is SVGEGT. Trimming stripped 6 bases from V and 5 bases from J, with 20 bases between. The CDR3 has 15 residues. CDR3 coding DNA: TGTGCCAGCAGCCCCAGGGACCCCGGATATCACGAGCAGTACTTC. Translating it yields CASSPRDPGYHEQYF.